One T cell receptor beta chain is described in this entry. Its antigen is undetermined. TCRdb fed the 5' RACE reads into MiXCR, producing one record per CDR3 protein. The sample includes hundreds of thousands of distinct CDR3 sequences, 20% to 30% of them seen just once. CDR1 and CDR2 (germline): LNHNV, YYDKDF (reference sequence). The germline V and J ends were trimmed by 2 bases and 1 base, with 2 bases remaining between them. The CDR3 spans 12 residues. These data are taken from a study of CD8 T cells in ankylosing spondylitis. Findings and caveats of the study: Disease-linked clones bore a CD8+ phenotype, appearing relatively rarely in peripheral blood.

This receptor was identified in a male donor with ankylosing spondylitis or in good health (not recorded which). J is TRBJ2-5 and V is TRBV15; D is ambiguous. The sample consisted of blood, either unsorted or a sorted T cell fraction (not recorded which). The CDR3 DNA sequence: TGTGCCACCAGCAGACCCCAAGAGACCCAGTACTTC. Its protein product is CATSRPQETQYF. The full variable domain, its missing parts supplied by reference TRBV15 and TRBJ2-5, is DAMVIQNPRYQVTQFGKPVTLSCSQTLNHNVMYWYQQKSSQAPKLLFHYYDKDFNNEADTPDNFQSRRPNTSFCFLDIRSPGLGDTAMYLCATSRPQETQYFGPGTRLLVL.